Listed here are 8 T cell receptor beta chains from one sample, sequenced in a study of T cell responses to AZD1222 COVID-19 vaccine. The protocol was immunoSEQ multiplex PCR, while the TCRdb copy is restricted to in-frame clones and leaves out a portion. The sample records 250,000 to 300,000 clones, approximately 94% being singletons. The sequencing used peripheral blood, collected 28 days after the second AZD1222 dose. The receptors come from an adult who received the AZD1222 COVID-19 vaccine.

This clone was recorded only once. The genes are TRBV3-1 (or the pseudogene TRBV3-2) and TRBJ1-1, with unresolved D. CDR3 length: 14 residues. Trimming shortened V by 6 bases and J by 9 bases, and 20 bases separated the two germline ends. Looked up from germline, CDR1 is LGHDT and CDR2 is YNNKEL (reference sequence). CDR3 DNA: TGTGCCAGCAGTCTGACTTCCTCCACTGAACAAGCTTTCTTT. Protein product: CASSLTSSTEQAFF.

This sequence joins TRBV5-1 and TRBJ1-4; D may be TRBD1 (5 bases). Germline lookup yields CDR1 SGHRS and CDR2 YFSETQ. CDR3 length: 16 amino acids. V was cut by 2 bases and J by 7 bases, with 18 bases left in between. CDR3 protein: CASSLIAGAFGEKLFF. CDR3 nucleotides: TGCGCCAGCAGCTTAATCGCCGGGGCCTTCGGTGAAAAACTGTTTTTT.

The chain recombines TRBV7-9 with TRBJ2-7, with D perhaps being TRBD1 or TRBD2 (5 bases each). CDR3 length equals 13 residues. Trimming shortened V by 9 bases and J by 4 bases, and 16 bases separated the two germline ends. CDR1 SEHNR and CDR2 FQNEAQ come from the germline V gene (reference sequence). The CDR3 loop reads CARTMTGTYEQYF. The CDR3 bases are TGTGCCAGGACTATGACTGGGACGTACGAGCAGTACTTC.

The chain recombines TRBV7-2 with TRBJ2-1; D is perhaps TRBD1 or TRBD2 (6 bases each). Germline CDR1 is SGHTA and CDR2 is FQGNSA. The CDR3 has 17 residues. V was trimmed by 5 bases and J by 0 bases, leaving 17 bases between them. The CDR3 reads CASSHPIGGFSYNEQFF. CDR3 DNA sequence: TGTGCCAGCAGCCACCCAATCGGGGGCTTCTCCTACAATGAGCAGTTCTTC.

The gene calls are TRBV7-2 and TRBJ2-1; D is possibly TRBD2 (6 bases). Per germline, CDR1 SGHTA and CDR2 FQGNSA. Trimming took 3 bases from V and 0 from J, leaving 15 bases between them. The CDR3 loop spans 17 amino acids. CDR3 loop: CASSFVGGASSYNEQFF. Here the CDR3 DNA reads TGTGCCAGCAGCTTCGTTGGAGGGGCTAGCTCCTACAATGAGCAGTTCTTC. The full variable domain, completed using reference TRBV7-2 and TRBJ2-1, is GAGVSQSPSNKVTEKGKDVELRCDPISGHTALYWYRQSLGQGLEFLIYFQGNSAPDKSGLPSDRFSAERTGGSVSTLTIQRTQQEDSAVYLCASSFVGGASSYNEQFFGPGTRLTVL.

This clone was recorded only once. The chain combines TRBV15 with TRBJ1-1; TRBD1 is a possible D gene (5 bases). CDR1 is LNHNV, CDR2 YYDKDF, per germline (reference sequence). The V end lost 0 bases, the J end lost 11 bases, and 13 bases lay between the germline ends. The CDR3 has 13 residues. The CDR3 coding sequence is TGTGCCACCAGCAGAGATTTTAACGGGGCGGCTTTCTTT. Amino acids: CATSRDFNGAAFF.

The rearrangement uses TRBV3-1 (or the pseudogene TRBV3-2) and TRBJ1-1; D may be TRBD1 (5 bases). Between the trimmed V and J ends, which lost 11 bases and 1 base, there was a span of 20 bases. Germline CDR1 LGHDT, CDR2 YNNKEL (reference sequence). CDR3 length: 15 amino acids. DNA for the CDR3: TGTGCCTTCCCTCCGGGCGGGGGACCGAACACTGAAGCTTTCTTT. Translating it yields CAFPPGGGPNTEAFF.

The chain employs TRBV18 and TRBJ2-3; D perhaps matches TRBD2 (7 bases). CDR1 is KGHSH, CDR2 LQKENI, per germline. This CDR3 is 14 amino acids long. V lost 8 bases, J lost 1 base, and 13 bases lay in between. This chain's CDR3 is CASRAGAGTDTQYF. The CDR3, as DNA: TGTGCCAGCAGGGCGGGGGCCGGCACAGATACGCAGTATTTT. Looking up the rest from reference TRBV18 and TRBJ2-3 gives the full variable domain: NAGVMQNPRHLVRRRGQEARLRCSPMKGHSHVYWYRQLPEEGLKFMVYLQKENIIDESGMPKERFSAEFPKEGPSILRIQQVVRGDSAAYFCASRAGAGTDTQYFGPGTRLTVL.